The 23 T cell receptor beta chains below were found in one sample sequenced in a study of T-cell memory formation after mild COVID-19. TCRdb passed the 5' RACE reads through MiXCR, listing each CDR3 protein once. The sample yields just over 350,000 distinct CDR3 sequences, around 15% seen once. The sequencing sample was made of PBMCs or a T cell subset sorted from them (not recorded which). The source of these receptors is a man between 18 and 29 years old who had mild COVID-19 (a few samples of this study predate the infection). Cell type and time point are not known.

The J gene is TRBJ2-1, the V gene TRBV12-3 or TRBV12-4; TRBD1 might be the D (5 bases). This CDR3 has 14 amino acids. The germline V and J ends were trimmed by 10 bases and 5 bases, with 18 bases remaining between them. The chain's CDR3 is CATLGRSTNNEQFF. In nucleotides, the CDR3 is TGTGCCACCTTGGGGCGATCTACCAACAATGAGCAGTTCTTC.

This clonotype was seen a handful of times. V usage is TRBV7-2 and J usage is TRBJ2-3; no firm D call. The CDR3 extends over 14 amino acids. The germline V gene has CDR1 SGHTA and CDR2 FQGNSA. Trimming removed 5 bases at V and 4 bases at J, with 13 bases between. CDR3 protein: CASSRPRFSDTQYF. The DNA of the CDR3 is TGTGCCAGCAGCCGCCCGAGGTTCTCAGATACGCAGTATTTT.

This clonotype was counted ten times or more. V usage is TRBV7-2 and J usage is TRBJ2-5; a weak D match, TRBD1 (5 bases). The CDR3 covers 16 residues. The V and J ends lost 3 bases and 4 bases respectively, with 18 bases between them. From germline, CDR1 is SGHTA and CDR2 FQGNSA. The CDR3 DNA is TGTGCCAGCAGCTTCACTTGGACACCGATGGGAGAGACCCAGTACTTC. Translated, it gives CASSFTWTPMGETQYF.

This clonotype was seen only a few times. The rearrangement joins TRBV24-1 to TRBJ2-1, with 7 bases matching TRBD1. V gave up 7 bases and J gave up 7 bases; unmatched junction bases: 12. The CDR3 extends over 15 amino acids. Per germline, CDR1 KGHDR and CDR2 SFDVKD. Here the CDR3 DNA reads TGTGCCACCAGCCCGACAGGGACGAATTCAAATGAGCAGTTCTTC. Translation gives CATSPTGTNSNEQFF.

This clonotype was recorded at least ten times. This chain connects TRBV6-4 to TRBJ2-2, with D possibly being TRBD1 or TRBD2 (5 bases each). Germline loops: CDR1 MRHNA, CDR2 SNTAGT. Trimming shortened V by 6 bases and J by 5 bases, and 16 bases separated the two germline ends. CDR3 length equals 15 residues. As DNA, the CDR3 is TGTGCCAGCAGACGGCAGGGAGACAGTACCGGGGAGCTGTTTTTT. This codes for CASRRQGDSTGELFF.

J is TRBJ2-6 and V is TRBV6-2 or TRBV6-3; 8 nucleotides line up with TRBD1. Trimming at V came to 2 bases and at J to 2 bases, leaving 11 bases not matched to a gene. CDR3 length equals 19 residues. Germline CDR1 is MNHEY and CDR2 is SVGEGT. The CDR3 DNA is TGTGCCAGCAGTTACGTTGTTGTTGCAGGGGGCCCTGGGGCCAACGTCCTGACTTTC. It yields the protein CASSYVVVAGGPGANVLTF.

This clonotype was recorded a few times. The rearrangement links TRBV4-3 to TRBJ1-5; D might be TRBD1 (5 bases). This CDR3 comprises 16 residues. Deletions cut 0 bases from V and 7 bases from J, with 16 bases between. Germline V gene data show CDR1 as LGHNA and CDR2 as YSLEER. DNA of the CDR3: TGCGCCAGCAGCCAAGATGCCCTCTGGGGCTTACAGCCCCAGCATTTT. Translating gives CASSQDALWGLQPQHF.

In this sample, this clonotype turned up a few times. The rearrangement joins TRBV2 to TRBJ1-2; D is ambiguous. CDR3 length: 10 amino acids. V lost 10 bases to trimming and J lost 4 bases, with 7 bases between them. From germline, CDR1 is SNHLY and CDR2 FYNNEI. The CDR3 loop reads CAMTSYGYTF. The CDR3 coding sequence is TGTGCCATGACAAGCTATGGCTACACCTTC.

The V call is TRBV9, the J call TRBJ2-5, with D maybe TRBD2 (6 bases). The CDR3 runs 17 residues. Germline assignment: CDR1 SGDLS and CDR2 YYNGEE. Trimming removed 0 bases at V and 5 bases at J, with 20 bases between. The CDR3 DNA follows: TGTGCCAGCAGCGTAGCCATAGACACAGGAGGGGCGGAGACCCAGTACTTC. This gives the protein CASSVAIDTGGAETQYF.

This clonotype was seen a few times. CDR3 region: CASSSVRWGGQFF. In nucleotides, the CDR3 is TGTGCCAGCAGTTCGGTCAGATGGGGGGGGCAGTTCTTC. The chain joins TRBV12-3 or TRBV12-4 to TRBJ2-1, with TRBD2 matching 7 bases. This CDR3 comprises 13 residues. J was trimmed by 12 bases and V by 4 bases; bases with no gene match: 9.

This clonotype appeared a few times. The chain recombines TRBV7-9 with TRBJ2-7; 10 nucleotides line up with TRBD1. The CDR3 totals 15 residues. CDR1 and CDR2 (germline): SEHNR, FQNEAQ (reference sequence). With 5 bases clipped from V and 6 bases from J, the junction kept 10 bases outside the gene matches. CDR3 nucleotides: TGTGCCAGCAGCCCCACCGGACAGGGGGTGGGCGAGCAGTACGTC. Translation gives CASSPTGQGVGEQYV.

This clonotype was counted a few times. The rearrangement joins TRBV10-2 to TRBJ2-2; 9 bases align to TRBD1. Germline trimming cut 8 bases from V and 3 bases from J; bases unmatched to any gene: 7. CDR1 and CDR2 (germline): WSHSY, SAAADI. The CDR3 covers 15 residues. The CDR3 is CASEGTGWDTGELFF. The DNA of the CDR3 is TGCGCCAGCGAAGGGACAGGGTGGGACACCGGGGAGCTGTTTTTT.

This clonotype was counted ten times or more. The genes are TRBV5-8 and TRBJ1-5; 8 bases agree with TRBD1. V shed 4 bases and J 7 bases; nucleotides not matched to a gene: 7. In germline, CDR1 is SGHTS, CDR2 YDEGEE. CDR3 length equals 14 residues. This CDR3 is CASSLGQGLQPQHF. CDR3 in DNA: TGTGCCAGCAGCCTAGGACAGGGATTACAGCCCCAGCATTTT.

This clonotype has ten or more counts. The chain joins TRBV12-3 or TRBV12-4 to TRBJ1-1; D is unclear. Trimming left V 5 bases short and J 1 base short, with 11 bases between. This CDR3 spans 14 amino acids. The CDR3 coding sequence is TGTGCCAGCAGTCGGGAGTATTCGAACACTGAAGCTTTCTTT. It yields the protein CASSREYSNTEAFF.

This CDR3 is CASSSGGQYYEQYF. CDR3 coding DNA: TGTGCCAGCAGCTCCGGGGGGCAGTACTACGAGCAGTACTTC. V and J are TRBV7-6 and TRBJ2-7, with D possibly TRBD2 on 7 matching bases. The germline V gene has CDR1 SGHVS and CDR2 FNYEAQ. The CDR3 has 14 residues. Trimming removed 4 bases at V and 3 bases at J, with 13 bases between.

This clonotype was counted ten times or more. This chain links TRBV6-5 with TRBJ2-1; D possibly corresponds to TRBD2 (6 bases). The CDR3 is made up of 15 amino acids. Germline CDR1 and CDR2: MNHEY and SVGAGI. Trimming took 2 bases from V and 4 from J, leaving 12 bases between them. The CDR3 nucleotides read TGTGCCAGCAGTTACGAGTCTGGAGGGTACAATGAGCAGTTCTTC. Translated, it gives CASSYESGGYNEQFF.

Concerning this clonotype itself: Its ends do not fully match the called genes, so a read error is possible. In DNA, the CDR3 is TGTGCCAGCAGCCCGACCCTATGGCCCTATTACACAGATACGAAGTATTTT. This translates into CASSPTLWPYYTDTKYF. The J gene is TRBJ2-3, the V gene TRBV11-2; D is undetermined. Germline V gives CDR1 SGHAT, CDR2 FQNNGV. This CDR3 has 17 residues.

This clonotype showed up just a few times. The gene calls are TRBV6-2 or TRBV6-3 and TRBJ1-1; D remains unclear. Trimming pared 6 bases from V and 4 bases from J, leaving 21 bases between. The CDR3 runs to 16 residues. Germline V lookup: CDR1 MNHEY, CDR2 SVGEGT. The CDR3 loop is CASSTDDIRGGTEAFF. The CDR3 coding sequence is TGTGCCAGCAGCACCGACGACATTCGGGGAGGCACTGAAGCTTTCTTT.

This clonotype was seen only a few times. The CDR3 DNA follows: TGCGCCAGCAGCCAAGAGCTTTCGAACACTGAAGCTTTCTTT. Residues: CASSQELSNTEAFF. The chain couples TRBV4-3 to TRBJ1-1; D is uncertain. The germline V and J ends were trimmed by 0 bases and 1 base, with 6 bases remaining between them. Germline V lookup: CDR1 LGHNA, CDR2 YSLEER. CDR3 length: 14 residues.

This clonotype came up a few times. This sequence joins TRBV7-9 and TRBJ2-3; D might be TRBD1 (7 bases). Germline CDR1 SEHNR, CDR2 FQNEAQ (reference sequence). The CDR3 is 16 amino acids. Between the trimmed V and J ends, which lost 5 bases and 3 bases, there was a span of 18 bases. The CDR3, as DNA: TGTGCCAGCAGCGCGACAGGGAGGAGGTTGACAGATACGCAGTATTTT. The encoded protein is CASSATGRRLTDTQYF.

The J gene is TRBJ2-1, the V gene TRBV11-3; 10 bases map to TRBD2. CDR3 length: 14 amino acids. The germline gives CDR1 SGHNT, CDR2 YENEEA. V lost 4 bases, J lost 9 bases, and 6 bases stayed unmatched. The DNA for the CDR3 is TGTGCCAGCAGCTACCCCAGCGGGGGGGGTGAGCAGTTCTTC. This translates into CASSYPSGGGEQFF.

The chain has TRBV5-1 and TRBJ2-3; D possibly corresponds to TRBD1 (6 bases). The length of the CDR3 is 16 residues. From germline, CDR1 is SGHRS and CDR2 YFSETQ. Between the trimmed V and J ends, which lost 4 bases and 3 bases, there was a span of 18 bases. The CDR3 spells CASSRTTVQGTDTQYF. The DNA of the CDR3 is TGCGCCAGCAGCCGGACCACAGTCCAGGGGACAGATACGCAGTATTTT.

V and J are TRBV12-3 or TRBV12-4 and TRBJ2-7; D uncertain. The CDR3 runs 13 residues. V was pared by 9 bases and J by 3 bases, with 15 bases between. The CDR3 DNA sequence: TGTGCCAGTTCCCGAGGAGTTTTCTACGAGCAGTACTTC. Its protein product is CASSRGVFYEQYF.